This TCR beta chain was captured in a study of lymphopenia after photon versus proton radiotherapy. Whole-study findings and limits: Photon-treated patients lost naive T cells and TCR diversity; proton-treated stayed stable.

Sequencing was performed with immunoSEQ multiplex PCR; in TCRdb, only in-frame clones are kept and a portion is missing. The table records 50,000 to 65,000 clones, 87% of them present only once. Germline V lookup: CDR1 SGHRS, CDR2 YFSETQ. The CDR3 sequence is 16 residues long. V was cut by 2 bases and J by 3 bases, with 17 bases left in between. As to this clone: Its antigen is not identified.

This receptor was obtained from a man at least 80 years old with esophageal cancer. Sequenced here: peripheral blood, sampled from a patient treated with proton-based radiotherapy. The J gene is TRBJ2-5, the V gene TRBV5-1, with D perhaps given as TRBD1 or TRBD2 (6 bases each). CDR3: CASSLMWGAEEETQYF. DNA of the CDR3: TGCGCCAGCAGCTTAATGTGGGGGGCGGAGGAAGAGACCCAGTACTTC.